A selection of T cell receptor beta chains follows, all from one sample in a study of T cells in tuberculosis. The repertoire was sequenced with immunoSEQ multiplex PCR; TCRdb's copy has only in-frame clones and lacks some. The sample includes some 23,000 clones, around nine tenths of them seen just once. Sequences were obtained from PBMCs. The receptors were sampled from a donor aged 10 to 29 with latent tuberculosis or without tuberculosis infection. Some clones in this sample may be carry-over from other donors' samples. CDR3s include the opening cysteine and the closing phenylalanine or tryptophan. The order of the fields is clone size, V gene, D gene, J gene, CDR3 protein, CDR3 DNA. A D gene is named only where the DNA matches it firmly. Rows may omit the clone size; those that give it use once, few, many or a size class.

.	TRBV5-6	.	TRBJ1-4	CASSSRTRDEKLFF	TGTGCCAGCAGCTCCCGGACAAGAGATGAAAAACTGTTTTTT
.	TRBV19	.	TRBJ1-3	CASSILGGVAGNTIYF	TGTGCCAGTAGTATCCTAGGAGGAGTAGCTGGAAACACCATATATTTT
.	TRBV5-1	.	TRBJ2-5	CASRRGLEETQYF	TGCGCCAGCAGGCGGGGATTGGAAGAGACCCAGTACTTC
.	TRBV6-4	TRBD2	TRBJ2-3	CASSDSSGGADTQYF	TGTGCCAGCAGTGACTCGAGCGGGGGGGCAGATACGCAGTATTTT
.	TRBV9	.	TRBJ2-1	CASSALGGSSEQFF	TGTGCCAGCAGCGCTTTAGGGGGATCTAGTGAGCAGTTCTTC
.	TRBV27	.	TRBJ2-7	CASSLGSLPYEQYF	TGTGCCAGCAGTTTGGGCAGTTTACCCTACGAGCAGTACTTC
.	TRBV10-3	.	TRBJ1-2	CAISELSPGVSGMGGYTF	TGTGCCATCAGTGAGTTATCCCCCGGAGTGTCGGGAATGGGTGGCTACACCTTC
.	TRBV6-6	.	TRBJ2-2	CASSYSHRDELFF	TGTGCCAGCAGTTACTCGCACAGAGACGAGCTGTTTTTT
.	TRBV4-3	.	TRBJ1-5	CASSQAQGSNQPQHF	TGCGCCAGCAGCCAAGCACAGGGTAGCAATCAGCCCCAGCATTTT
.	TRBV13	TRBD2	TRBJ2-7	CASSSGLAVGYEQYF	TGTGCCAGCAGCTCGGGACTAGCGGTAGGCTACGAGCAGTACTTC
.	TRBV11-2	TRBD2	TRBJ2-3	CASSLGLAGAGDTQYF	TGTGCCAGCAGCTTAGGACTAGCGGGAGCGGGTGATACGCAGTATTTT
.	TRBV6-4	.	TRBJ1-2	CASSDYRYSF	TGTGCCAGCAGTGATTATCGGTATAGCTTC
.	TRBV4-1	.	TRBJ1-5	CASSQVEGSNQPQHF	TGCGCCAGCAGCCAAGTGGAGGGTAGCAATCAGCCCCAGCATTTT
.	TRBV10-2	TRBD1	TRBJ2-1	CASSEGTVNYNEQFF	TGCGCCAGCAGTGAAGGGACAGTGAATTACAATGAGCAGTTCTTC
.	TRBV6-5	TRBD2	TRBJ2-7	CASSYPRGASYEQYF	TGTGCCAGCAGTTACCCGCGGGGGGCCTCCTACGAGCAGTACTTC
.	TRBV6-1	TRBD1	TRBJ2-5	CASSPRDRYQETQYF	TGTGCCAGCAGTCCTAGGGACAGGTACCAAGAGACCCAGTACTTC
.	TRBV25-1	.	TRBJ1-2	CASSESSHPQGWYGYTF	TGTGCCAGCAGTGAATCCTCCCACCCCCAGGGGTGGTATGGCTACACCTTC
once	TRBV5-4	.	TRBJ1-1	CASSLGRSGSAEAFF	TGTGCCAGCAGCTTGGGAAGAAGTGGGAGCGCTGAAGCTTTCTTT
.	TRBV5-1	TRBD1	TRBJ2-1	CASSLEGTGAYEQFF	TGCGCCAGCAGCTTGGAAGGGACAGGGGCTTATGAGCAGTTCTTC
.	TRBV5-1	TRBD1	TRBJ1-1	CASSSRAQQGAEAFF	TGCGCCAGCAGCTCGCGCGCTCAACAGGGGGCTGAAGCTTTCTTT
.	TRBV6-6	TRBD2	TRBJ2-1	CARVQQREAYNEQFF	TGTGCCAGGGTTCAGCAGCGGGAGGCTTACAATGAGCAGTTCTTC
few	TRBV2	TRBD1	TRBJ2-7	CASSEDLAGGRKVYEQYF	TGTGCCAGCAGTGAAGACTTGGCAGGGGGCAGGAAAGTCTACGAGCAGTACTTC
.	TRBV11-2	TRBD2	TRBJ2-1	CASSLERTSDEQFF	TGTGCCAGCAGCTTAGAGCGGACTAGCGATGAGCAGTTCTTC
.	TRBV4-3	.	TRBJ1-2	CASSQDTGIYGYTF	TGCGCCAGCAGCCAAGATACAGGAATCTATGGCTACACCTTC
.	TRBV18	.	TRBJ2-3	CASSPNIAGAQGVDTQYF	TGTGCCAGCTCACCAAACATCGCCGGAGCCCAAGGCGTCGATACGCAGTATTTT
.	TRBV5-6	TRBD1	TRBJ2-7	CASSRTGEGAGF	TGTGCCAGCAGCCGGACAGGGGAGGGTGCGGGTTTC
.	TRBV7-6	TRBD1	TRBJ1-4	CASRPLGQGARNEKLFF	TGTGCCAGCAGGCCATTGGGACAGGGAGCGCGAAATGAAAAACTGTTTTTT
.	TRBV11-2	TRBD2	TRBJ2-7	CASSLVRAGGHEQYF	TGTGCCAGCAGCTTAGTTCGGGCGGGAGGTCACGAGCAGTACTTC
.	TRBV4-1	TRBD2	TRBJ2-7	CASSQDRGLAGSEQYF	TGCGCCAGCAGCCAAGATCGGGGACTAGCGGGATCCGAGCAGTACTTC
once	TRBV28	TRBD1	TRBJ2-7	CASSGDRVNHYEQYF	TGTGCCAGCAGCGGCGACAGGGTAAACCACTACGAGCAGTACTTC
.	TRBV9	.	TRBJ2-3	CASSVVKGVDTQYF	TGTGCCAGCAGCGTAGTCAAAGGGGTAGATACGCAGTATTTT
once	TRBV6-5	.	TRBJ1-4	CASSYGTIGELFF	TGTGCCAGCAGTTACGGGACAATCGGGGAACTGTTTTTT
.	TRBV7-2	.	TRBJ1-1	CASSIQGSGTEAFF	TGTGCCAGCAGCATCCAGGGTAGTGGCACTGAAGCTTTCTTT
.	TRBV9	TRBD1	TRBJ1-1	CASSRDRGAEAFF	TGTGCCAGCAGCCGTGACAGGGGCGCTGAAGCTTTCTTT
few	TRBV27	TRBD1	TRBJ2-7	CASRPQRQGVYEQYF	TGTGCCAGCAGACCACAAAGACAGGGAGTCTACGAGCAGTACTTC
.	TRBV6-5	.	TRBJ2-4	CASSYRAKNIQYF	TGTGCCAGCAGTTACCGAGCCAAAAACATTCAGTACTTC
.	TRBV6-6	TRBD1	TRBJ1-2	CASSSQRTGFLSGYTF	TGTGCCAGCAGCTCTCAAAGGACAGGGTTTCTTTCTGGCTACACCTTC
.	TRBV7-8	TRBD1	TRBJ1-5	CASSYQRGTGLEPQHF	TGTGCCAGCAGCTATCAACGGGGGACAGGCCTTGAGCCCCAGCATTTT
.	TRBV7-8	TRBD1	TRBJ1-1	CATTGTETNTEAFF	TGTGCCACCACAGGGACAGAAACGAACACTGAAGCTTTCTTT
few	TRBV19	TRBD1	TRBJ2-5	CASSIRGQGQETQYF	TGTGCCAGTAGTATAAGGGGACAGGGACAAGAGACCCAGTACTTC
.	TRBV10-3	TRBD1	TRBJ1-1	CAISETGQNTEAFF	TGTGCCATCAGCGAGACAGGGCAGAACACTGAAGCTTTCTTT
.	TRBV25-1	.	TRBJ2-1	CASSTATYNEQFF	TGTGCCAGTTCGACAGCTACCTACAATGAGCAGTTCTTC
.	TRBV19	.	TRBJ2-1	CASSAGVVEQFF	TGTGCCAGTAGTGCTGGAGTTGTTGAGCAGTTCTTC
.	TRBV6-4	TRBD2	TRBJ2-1	CASSESSSGESNEQFF	TGTGCCAGCAGTGAAAGTAGTAGCGGGGAGTCCAATGAGCAGTTCTTC
.	TRBV4-1	.	TRBJ2-3	CASSQERGRYTDTQYF	TGCGCCAGCAGCCAAGAACGAGGCCGATACACAGATACGCAGTATTTT
.	TRBV5-1	TRBD1	TRBJ1-1	CASSSRQGAYRGPNTEAFF	TGCGCCAGCAGCTCCCGACAGGGGGCTTATCGGGGACCTAACACTGAAGCTTTCTTT
.	TRBV6-1	.	TRBJ1-1	CASSPGINTEAFF	TGTGCCAGCAGTCCAGGGATAAACACTGAAGCTTTCTTT
.	TRBV19	.	TRBJ1-4	CASSIPLGGWWEKLFF	TGTGCCAGTAGTATCCCCCTCGGGGGGTGGTGGGAAAAACTGTTTTTT
once	TRBV10-2	TRBD1	TRBJ1-6	CASSESLRDSSYNSPLHF	TGCGCCAGCAGTGAGTCTCTCCGGGACAGCTCCTATAATTCACCCCTCCACTTT
.	TRBV19	.	TRBJ2-4	CASSIEAGLAKNIQYF	TGTGCCAGTAGTATAGAAGCAGGGTTAGCCAAAAACATTCAGTACTTC
once	TRBV10-3	.	TRBJ2-7	CAISESPPRQYF	TGTGCCATCAGTGAAAGCCCTCCACGGCAGTACTTC
.	TRBV6-5	.	TRBJ1-2	CASSYSALAAPYGYTF	TGTGCCAGCAGTTACTCGGCTCTGGCGGCCCCTTATGGCTACACCTTC
.	TRBV28	.	TRBJ2-7	CATNRAPYEQYF	TGTGCCACTAACAGGGCCCCCTACGAGCAGTACTTC